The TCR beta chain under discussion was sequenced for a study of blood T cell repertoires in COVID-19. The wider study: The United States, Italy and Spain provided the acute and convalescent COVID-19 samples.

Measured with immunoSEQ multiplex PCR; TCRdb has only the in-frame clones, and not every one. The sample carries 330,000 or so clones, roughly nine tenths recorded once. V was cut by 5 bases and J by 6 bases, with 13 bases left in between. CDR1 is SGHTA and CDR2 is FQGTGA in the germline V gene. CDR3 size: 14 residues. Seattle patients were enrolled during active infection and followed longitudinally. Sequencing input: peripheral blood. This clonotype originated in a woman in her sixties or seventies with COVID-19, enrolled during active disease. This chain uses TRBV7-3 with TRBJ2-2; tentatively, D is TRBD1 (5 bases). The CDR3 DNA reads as TGTGCCAGCAGCACAAGCAGGGTAGCCGGGGAGCTGTTTTTT. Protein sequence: CASSTSRVAGELFF.